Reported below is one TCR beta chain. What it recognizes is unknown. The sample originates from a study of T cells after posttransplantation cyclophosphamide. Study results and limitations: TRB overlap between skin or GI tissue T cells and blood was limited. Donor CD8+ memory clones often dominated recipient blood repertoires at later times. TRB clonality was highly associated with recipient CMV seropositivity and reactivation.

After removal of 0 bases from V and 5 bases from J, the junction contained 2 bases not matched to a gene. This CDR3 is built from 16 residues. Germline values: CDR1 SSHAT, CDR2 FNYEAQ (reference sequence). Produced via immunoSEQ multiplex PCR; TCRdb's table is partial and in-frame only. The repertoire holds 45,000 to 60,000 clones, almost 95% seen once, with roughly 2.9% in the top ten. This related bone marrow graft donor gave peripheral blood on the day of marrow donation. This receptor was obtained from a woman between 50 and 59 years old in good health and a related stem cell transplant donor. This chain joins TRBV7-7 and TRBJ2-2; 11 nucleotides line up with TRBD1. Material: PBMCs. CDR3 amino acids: CASSLAGTGGTGELFF. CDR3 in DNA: TGTGCCAGCAGCTTAGCAGGGACAGGGGGTACCGGGGAGCTGTTTTTT. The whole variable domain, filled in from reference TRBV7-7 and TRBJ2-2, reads GAGVSQSPRYKVTKRGQDVTLRCDPISSHATLYWYQQALGQGPEFLTYFNYEAQPDKSGLPSDRFSAERPEGSISTLTIQRTEQRDSAMYRCASSLAGTGGTGELFFGEGSRLTVL.